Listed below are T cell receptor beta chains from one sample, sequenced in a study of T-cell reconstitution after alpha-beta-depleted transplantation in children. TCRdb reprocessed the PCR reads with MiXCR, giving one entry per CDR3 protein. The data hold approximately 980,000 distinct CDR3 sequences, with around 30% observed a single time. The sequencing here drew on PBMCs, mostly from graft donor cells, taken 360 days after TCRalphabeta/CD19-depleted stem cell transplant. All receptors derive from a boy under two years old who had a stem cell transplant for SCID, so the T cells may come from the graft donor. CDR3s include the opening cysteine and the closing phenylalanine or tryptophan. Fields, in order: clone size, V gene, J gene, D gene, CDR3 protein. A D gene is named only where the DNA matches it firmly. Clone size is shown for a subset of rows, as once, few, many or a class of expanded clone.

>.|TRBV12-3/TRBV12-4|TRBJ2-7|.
CASSMGPVLYEQYF
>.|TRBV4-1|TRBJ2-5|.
CASSQGRNRQETQYF
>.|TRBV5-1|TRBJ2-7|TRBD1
CASSLIGQGTGGTNEQYF
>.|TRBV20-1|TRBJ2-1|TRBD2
CSADNSGGETEQFF
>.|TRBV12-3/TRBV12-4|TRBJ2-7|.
CASSFALHYEQYF
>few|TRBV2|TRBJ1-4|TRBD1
CATSSTRGSNEKLFF
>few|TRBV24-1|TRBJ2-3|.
CATSGERHTDTQYF
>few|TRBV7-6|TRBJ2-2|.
CASSLLGLHTGELFF
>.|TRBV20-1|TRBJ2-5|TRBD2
CSARLVSGGARETQYF
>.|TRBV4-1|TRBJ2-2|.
CASSQTAGQGAPGNTGELFF
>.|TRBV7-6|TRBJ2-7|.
CASSLAPNQFLYEQYF
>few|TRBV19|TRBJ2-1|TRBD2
CATVQRGRGNEQFF
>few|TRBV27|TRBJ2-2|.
CASSLMNTGELFF
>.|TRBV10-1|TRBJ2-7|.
CASSDDGPYEQYF
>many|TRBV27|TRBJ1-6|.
CASSLWGRNSPLHF
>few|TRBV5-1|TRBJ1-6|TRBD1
CASSPQGIGDNSPLHF
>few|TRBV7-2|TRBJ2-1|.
CASSLYGQGSYNEQFF
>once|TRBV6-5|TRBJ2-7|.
CASSYVRGINYEQYF
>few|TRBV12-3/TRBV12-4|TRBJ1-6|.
CASKAAASPLHF
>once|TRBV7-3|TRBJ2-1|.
CASSLSRGPQFF
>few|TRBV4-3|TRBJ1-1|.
CASSQEWAERTEAFF
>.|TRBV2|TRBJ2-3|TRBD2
CASSSGTSGGAGDTQYF
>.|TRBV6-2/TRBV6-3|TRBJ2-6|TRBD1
CASSWLARGLSVLSGANVLTF
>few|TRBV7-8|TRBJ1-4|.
CASSPHRANNEKLFF
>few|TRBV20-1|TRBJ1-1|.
CSASRDLNTEAFF
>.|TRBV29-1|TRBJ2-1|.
CSVRDLVSWTSNNEQFF
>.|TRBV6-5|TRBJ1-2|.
CASSYSKTPCYGYTF
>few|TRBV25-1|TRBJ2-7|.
CASSPAGSAILEQYF
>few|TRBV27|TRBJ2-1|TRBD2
CASSLISREDEQFF
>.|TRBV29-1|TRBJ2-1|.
CSPLFYNEQFF
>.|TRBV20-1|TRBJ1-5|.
CSAVGRVDQPQHF
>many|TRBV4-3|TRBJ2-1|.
CASSQDRGEQFF
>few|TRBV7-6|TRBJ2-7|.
CASSLVEGEQYF
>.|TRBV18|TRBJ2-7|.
CASSRDGGNYEQYF
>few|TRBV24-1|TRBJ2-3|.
CATSDPGSSDTQYF
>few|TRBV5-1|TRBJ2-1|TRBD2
CASSPWTSDGNEQFF
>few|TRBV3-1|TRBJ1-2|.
CASSQGEGGYTF
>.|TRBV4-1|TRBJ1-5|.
CASSQVVAEGGPQHF
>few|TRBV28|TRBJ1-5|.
CASSLFREDSGPQHF
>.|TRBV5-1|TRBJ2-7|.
CASSRDSTGREQYF
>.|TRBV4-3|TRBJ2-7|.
CASSQEYQDLGEQYF
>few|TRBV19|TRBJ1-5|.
CASSILGENEGQPQHF
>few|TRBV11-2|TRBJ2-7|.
CASSLWEISYEQYF
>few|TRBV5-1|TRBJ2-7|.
CASTRDSYEQYF
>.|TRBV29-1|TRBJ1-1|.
CSARTLGTEAFF
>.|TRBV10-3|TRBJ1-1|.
CAISDRSGTEAFF
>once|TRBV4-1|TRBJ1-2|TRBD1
CASSQGPGQGMGYTF
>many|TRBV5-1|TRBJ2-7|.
CASSAQTLVYEQYF
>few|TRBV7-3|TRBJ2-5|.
CASSPVGRETQYF
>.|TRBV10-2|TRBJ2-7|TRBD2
CASGVSGLYEQYF
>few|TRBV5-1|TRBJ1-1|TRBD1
CASSSGGQGTEAFF
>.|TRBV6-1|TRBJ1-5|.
CASSEKGGQPQHF
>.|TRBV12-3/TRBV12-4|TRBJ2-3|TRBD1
CASRMGQAYTDTQYF
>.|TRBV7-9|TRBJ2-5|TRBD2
CASSLDRLARETQYF
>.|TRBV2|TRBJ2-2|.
CASSEGPTGELFF
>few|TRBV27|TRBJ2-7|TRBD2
CASSTRLAGFYEQYF
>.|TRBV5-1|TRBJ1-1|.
CASSFSGTENTEAFF